Listed below are T cell receptor beta chains from one sample, sequenced in a study of regulatory T cells in long-lasting Graves disease. TCRdb re-called the multiplex PCR reads through MiXCR, storing one row per CDR3 protein. Of hundreds of thousands of distinct CDR3 sequences listed, 15% to 20% were seen once; the top ten hold 18%. These records were also assigned to another study, of T cells in Graves' hyperthyroidism and ophthalmopathy.

The input for sequencing was peripheral blood mononuclear cells (PBMCs), taken at new diagnosis, from a patient treated with antithyroid drugs. The receptors were sampled from a woman between 25 and 40 years old with Graves disease. CDR3s include the opening cysteine and the closing phenylalanine or tryptophan. A D gene is named only where the DNA matches it firmly. Expanded clones get a size class; other rows say once, few or many, or leave the size out.

clone size,D gene,J gene,V gene,CDR3 protein,CDR3 DNA
NA,TRBD1,TRBJ2-7,TRBV29-1,CSVGGWTGYEQYF,TGCAGCGTTGGGGGGTGGACAGGCTACGAGCAGTACTTC
few,TRBD1,TRBJ2-5,TRBV5-1,CASSLVGTVLETQYF,TGCGCCAGCAGCTTGGTAGGGACAGTGTTAGAGACCCAGTACTTC
few,NA,TRBJ2-7,TRBV6-1,CASRVKPHLASYEQYF,TGTGCCAGCAGGGTCAAGCCCCACTTGGCCTCCTACGAGCAGTACTTC
many,TRBD1,TRBJ2-2,TRBV28,CASTSGTGYPGELFF,TGTGCCAGCACCTCCGGGACAGGGTATCCCGGGGAGCTGTTTTTT
few,NA,TRBJ1-4,TRBV18,CASSLASREKLFF,TGTGCCAGCTCACTCGCATCCAGGGAAAAACTGTTTTTT
many,NA,TRBJ2-3,TRBV11-2,CASSLGASISDTQYF,TGTGCCAGCAGCTTAGGGGCATCAATTTCAGATACGCAGTATTTC
NA,TRBD1,TRBJ2-7,TRBV6-1,CASSGRTGSYEQYF,TGTGCCAGCAGTGGGAGGACAGGGAGTTACGAGCAGTACTTC
NA,NA,TRBJ2-7,TRBV11-2,CASTRDPFPDEQYF,TGTGCCAGCACAAGGGACCCTTTCCCCGACGAGCAGTACTTC
few,NA,TRBJ1-1,TRBV19,CATRYWGFDTEAFF,TGTGCCACCCGATACTGGGGGTTCGACACTGAAGCTTTCTTT
NA,TRBD2,TRBJ2-5,TRBV7-9,CASSSGLAGTLRETQYF,TGTGCCAGCAGCTCAGGACTAGCGGGGACTCTGAGGGAGACCCAGTACTTC
NA,TRBD2,TRBJ2-7,TRBV20-1,CSARVTSGLGEQYF,TGCAGTGCTAGAGTTACTAGCGGCCTAGGCGAGCAGTACTTC
NA,NA,TRBJ1-5,TRBV20-1,CSAAVGSNQPQHF,TGCAGTGCTGCCGTGGGGAGCAATCAGCCCCAGCATTTT
few,TRBD1,TRBJ2-6,TRBV12-3/TRBV12-4,CASSPGTGALKGGANVLTF,TGTGCCAGCAGTCCCGGGACAGGGGCTCTGAAAGGGGGGGCCAACGTCCTGACTTTC
few,TRBD2,TRBJ2-7,TRBV7-2,CASSWGLAGGKEQYF,TGTGCCAGCAGCTGGGGACTAGCGGGAGGGAAAGAGCAGTACTTC
NA,NA,TRBJ1-1,TRBV3-1,CASSQAQRSNTEAFF,TGTGCCAGCAGCCAAGCCCAACGGTCGAACACTGAAGCTTTCTTT
NA,NA,TRBJ1-6,TRBV20-1,CSARSIWGTGVLKDNSPLHF,TGCAGTGCTAGATCGATTTGGGGAACAGGTGTCTTAAAGGACAATTCACCCCTCCACTTT
many,TRBD1,TRBJ2-2,TRBV28,CASSVRGRKTGELFF,TGTGCCAGCAGCGTCAGGGGGCGGAAAACCGGGGAGCTGTTTTTT
many,TRBD1,TRBJ1-2,TRBV28,CASSPGGMLGQTYGYTF,TGTGCCAGCAGCCCTGGTGGGATGTTGGGACAGACCTATGGCTACACCTTC
many,NA,TRBJ1-2,TRBV6-1,CASSVGPGSWNGYTF,TGTGCCAGCAGTGTAGGACCGGGAAGCTGGAATGGCTACACCTTC
NA,NA,TRBJ1-5,TRBV7-2,CASSITTGYQPQHF,TGTGCCAGCAGCATTACAACGGGGTATCAGCCCCAGCATTTT
NA,NA,TRBJ2-3,TRBV7-3,CASSLTWAVGDTQYF,TGTGCCAGCAGCTTAACGTGGGCAGTAGGGGATACGCAGTATTTT
many,NA,TRBJ1-2,TRBV30,CAWIPYEANYGYTF,TGTGCCTGGATTCCTTATGAAGCTAACTATGGCTACACCTTC
NA,TRBD2,TRBJ2-1,TRBV29-1,CSAPASGSYNEQFF,TGCAGCGCCCCCGCTAGCGGGAGTTACAATGAGCAGTTCTTC